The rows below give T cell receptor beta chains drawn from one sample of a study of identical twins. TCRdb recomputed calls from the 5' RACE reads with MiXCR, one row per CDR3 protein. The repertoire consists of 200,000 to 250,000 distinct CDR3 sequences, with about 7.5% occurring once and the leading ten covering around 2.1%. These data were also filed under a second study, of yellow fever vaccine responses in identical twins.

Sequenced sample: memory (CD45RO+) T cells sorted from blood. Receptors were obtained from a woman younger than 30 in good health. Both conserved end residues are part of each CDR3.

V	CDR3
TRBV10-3	CAISADRKGGEYF
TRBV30	CAWSVRKGGTEAFF
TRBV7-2	CASSSRARANEKLFF
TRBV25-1	CASSPETARGIQYF
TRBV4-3	CASSPTGAGTDTQYF
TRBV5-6	CASSLPPGLAGEETQYF
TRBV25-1	CASSESWTGGSPLHF
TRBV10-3	CAIFPIGGPTEAFF
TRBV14	CASSPGGVQETQYF
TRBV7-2	CASSLEGSGNTIYF
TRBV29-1	CSGLAGGAYNEQFF
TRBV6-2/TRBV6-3	CASKRGYEQYF
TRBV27	CASSSIRSTEQYF
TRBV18	CASSPLTSGVGYEQYF
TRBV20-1	CSANRAGTSYEQYF
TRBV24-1	CATSDPQGEGYGYTF
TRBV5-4	CASSFSTGEQFF
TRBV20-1	CSDGQLLSDTQYF
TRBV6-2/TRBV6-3	CATTRAGGEQYF
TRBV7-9	CASSLDRFGEQYF
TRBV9	CASSISGGAFNEQFF
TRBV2	CASSARDRDSPLHF